The 23 T cell receptor beta chains below come from one sample, sequenced in a study of cytomegalovirus exposure and HLA in healthy donors. The PCR ran on 60 Vbeta and 13 Jbeta primers. Sequenced by immunoSEQ multiplex PCR; TCRdb stores in-frame clones only, minus some. The sample yields about 70,000 clones, around 69% seen once. Sequenced material: PBMCs. These receptors all stem from a human donor in good health.

This clone was found a few times. This chain connects TRBV2 to TRBJ2-5; D unclear. Looked up from germline, CDR1 is SNHLY and CDR2 is FYNNEI. This CDR3 has 12 residues. Trimming took 1 base from V and 7 from J, leaving 7 bases between them. This CDR3 reads CASSEDSGTQYF. For the CDR3, the DNA is TGTGCCAGCAGTGAAGATTCAGGGACCCAGTACTTC.

This chain joins TRBV11-3 and TRBJ1-1; tentatively, D is TRBD1 (6 bases). Trimming took off 2 bases at V and 3 bases at J, with 10 bases between the two ends. The CDR3 has 14 residues. Germline V lookup: CDR1 SGHNT, CDR2 YENEEA. The CDR3 DNA reads TGTGCCAGCAGCTTAAAGGGGGTGGACACTGAAGCTTTCTTT. It encodes CASSLKGVDTEAFF.

The table lists this clone with a count of one. This chain uses TRBV6-1 with TRBJ2-7; D possibly corresponds to TRBD1 (6 bases). With 7 bases removed from V and 3 bases from J, the gap between germline ends came to 16 bases. Germline V gene sequence: CDR1 MNHNS, CDR2 SASEGT. The CDR3 length is 14 residues. The CDR3 coding sequence is TGTGCCAGCATGAGGGGGACGGGGCTCTACGAGCAGTACTTC. The encoded protein is CASMRGTGLYEQYF.

The chain couples TRBV9 to TRBJ2-3, with 7 nucleotides matching TRBD2. V lost 4 bases, J lost 3 bases, and 14 bases stayed unmatched. The CDR3 extends over 17 amino acids. The germline V gene encodes CDR1 SGDLS and CDR2 YYNGEE. CDR3 DNA: TGTGCCAGCAGCCCGAGGCTCGCGGGAGAACCGACAGATACGCAGTATTTT. Translation gives CASSPRLAGEPTDTQYF.

This clone is a singleton in its sample. The V call is TRBV27, the J call TRBJ2-7; the match to TRBD1 covers 9 bases. This CDR3 has 16 residues. Losses at the gene ends were 5 bases for V and 1 base for J; bases not matched to a gene: 9. Germline-derived CDR1 and CDR2 are MNHEY and SMNVEV (reference sequence). CDR3 protein: CASSPIYGTGSYEQYF. The CDR3 DNA reads as TGTGCCAGCAGTCCTATCTATGGGACAGGGTCCTACGAGCAGTACTTC.

The chain uses TRBV7-9 and TRBJ1-2; tentatively, D is TRBD1 (5 bases). V lost 2 bases to trimming and J lost 1 base, with 11 bases between them. The CDR3 is 15 amino acids. Germline CDR1 SEHNR, CDR2 FQNEAQ (reference sequence). CDR3 in amino acids: CASSLRETDNYGYTF. The CDR3 nucleotides read TGTGCCAGCAGCTTACGGGAGACAGATAACTATGGCTACACCTTC.

V gene TRBV7-3 combines with J gene TRBJ1-3; tentative D call: TRBD1 (6 bases). CDR3 length equals 17 residues. Trimming left V 5 bases short and J 0 bases short, with 17 bases between. Germline CDR1 and CDR2: SGHTA and FQGTGA. The CDR3 spells CASSLTGSPLSGNTIYF. The CDR3 region has the DNA TGTGCCAGCAGCCTCACAGGGAGTCCCCTCTCTGGAAACACCATATATTTT.

This chain connects TRBV29-1 to TRBJ2-1; D perhaps matches TRBD1 (5 bases). V lost 7 bases and J 6 bases, leaving 13 bases between the germline ends. The germline V gene encodes CDR1 SQVTM and CDR2 ANQGSEA. The length of the CDR3 is 12 residues. CDR3 in DNA: TGCAGCGCCCCCCTAGGGGTCAATGAGCAGTTCTTC. As protein: CSAPLGVNEQFF.

The chain carries TRBV5-1 and TRBJ2-1; 11 bases align to TRBD2. CDR3 length: 14 amino acids. Germline V gene sequence: CDR1 SGHRS, CDR2 YFSETQ. V shed 4 bases, J shed 6 bases, and the junction held 3 bases outside the gene matches. The CDR3 nucleotides are TGCGCCAGCAGCCGACTAGCGGGACTCAATGAGCAGTTCTTC. Amino acids: CASSRLAGLNEQFF.

In nucleotides, the CDR3 is TGCGCCAGCAGCCCGGGACTAGAAGTAGGAGATACGCAGTATTTT. Encoded protein: CASSPGLEVGDTQYF. The rearrangement joins TRBV4-1 to TRBJ2-3; 8 bases map to TRBD2. The CDR3 is made up of 15 amino acids. Unmatched junction bases numbered 8, after V lost 4 bases and J lost 5 bases. Germline CDR1 MGHRA, CDR2 YSYEKL.

The chain combines TRBV15 with TRBJ1-5, with D perhaps matching TRBD1 (6 bases). This CDR3 is built from 16 residues. With 6 bases removed from V and 1 base from J, the gap between germline ends came to 16 bases. CDR1 is LNHNV, CDR2 YYDKDF, per germline (reference sequence). CDR3 DNA: TGTGCCACCAGGAGTTCCGGGACAACCAGCAATCAGCCCCAGCATTTT. It translates to CATRSSGTTSNQPQHF.

This chain uses TRBV6-1 with TRBJ2-7, with 7 bases that match TRBD1. In germline, CDR1 is MNHNS, CDR2 SASEGT. Germline trimming cut 7 bases from V and 0 bases from J; bases unmatched to any gene: 6. The CDR3 consists of 14 residues. The CDR3 loop reads CASNRDSSSYEQYF. The CDR3 nucleotides are TGTGCCAGCAACAGGGACAGTAGCTCCTACGAGCAGTACTTC.

This chain uses TRBV15 with TRBJ2-7, with D perhaps TRBD1 (5 bases). The CDR3 consists of 13 residues. Germline-derived CDR1 and CDR2 are LNHNV and YYDKDF (reference sequence). V gave up 5 bases and J gave up 6 bases, with 14 bases separating them. CDR3 in DNA: TGTGCCACCAGCGCCTTTGAAGGGGCCGAGCAGTACTTC. Its translation: CATSAFEGAEQYF.

The gene calls are TRBV30 and TRBJ2-3, with TRBD2 identical over 11 bases. In germline, CDR1 is GTSNPN, CDR2 SVGIG (reference sequence). This CDR3 has 19 residues. V lost 3 bases to trimming and J lost 0 bases; unmatched junction nucleotides: 14. As DNA, the CDR3 is TGTGCCTGGAGCCCTCTAGCGGGAGGACGGGGGGTTAGCACAGATACGCAGTATTTT. Translated: CAWSPLAGGRGVSTDTQYF.

The table lists this clone with a few counts. The rearrangement uses TRBV6-5 and TRBJ1-2; a weak D match, TRBD1 (5 bases). V was cut by 6 bases and J by 1 base, with 12 bases left in between. The CDR3 spans 14 residues. The germline V gene has CDR1 MNHEY and CDR2 SVGAGI. CDR3 amino acids: CASRVQGFNYGYTF. The CDR3 region has the DNA TGTGCCAGCAGGGTTCAGGGTTTTAACTATGGCTACACCTTC.

The chain recombines TRBV30 with TRBJ2-5, with D maybe TRBD2 (6 bases). With the DNA end fitting TRBJ2-7 better, the J assignment may be wrong. The CDR3 has 15 residues. Germline V gives CDR1 GTSNPN, CDR2 SVGIG (reference sequence). The CDR3 nucleotides read TGTGCCTGGAGTCGACTGGTGGGAGGTGGCGACGAGCAGTACTTC. This translates into CAWSRLVGGGDEQYF.

The chain uses TRBV7-3 and TRBJ2-3; possibly TRBD2 for D (6 bases). The CDR3 covers 15 residues. The V end lost 1 base, the J end lost 6 bases, and 14 bases lay between the germline ends. Germline lookup yields CDR1 SGHTA and CDR2 FQGTGA. The DNA of the CDR3 is TGTGCCAGCAGCTTAATGGGGGGAGCGATGGATACGCAGTATTTT. It translates to CASSLMGGAMDTQYF.

The chain links TRBV9 to TRBJ1-1; D remains unclear. The germline V gene encodes CDR1 SGDLS and CDR2 YYNGEE. This CDR3 contains 15 residues. Trimming left V 4 bases short and J 1 base short, with 14 bases between. In DNA, the CDR3 is TGTGCCAGCAGCCCCAAGGGAGGGTGGAACACTGAAGCTTTCTTT. Protein sequence: CASSPKGGWNTEAFF. The variable domain in full, with the rest retrieved from reference TRBV9 and TRBJ1-1, is DSGVTQTPKHLITATGQRVTLRCSPRSGDLSVYWYQQSLDQGLQFLIQYYNGEERAKGNILERFSAQQFPDLHSELNLSSLELGDSALYFCASSPKGGWNTEAFFGQGTRLTVV.

The chain is built from TRBV30 and TRBJ2-1; TRBD2 aligns across 10 bases. Trimming cost V 6 bases and J 8 bases; bases outside gene matches: 13. CDR1 GTSNPN and CDR2 SVGIG come from the germline V gene (reference sequence). The CDR3 is 15 amino acids. This CDR3 reads CACPRRAGGIHEQFF. CDR3 bases: TGTGCCTGTCCCCGTAGAGCGGGAGGGATCCATGAGCAGTTCTTC. Variable domain in full (rest from reference TRBV30 and TRBJ2-1): SQTIHQWPATLVQPVGSPLSLECTVEGTSNPNLYWYRQAAGRGLQLLFYSVGIGQISSEVPQNLSASRPQDRQFILSSKKLLLSDSGFYLCACPRRAGGIHEQFFGPGTRLTVL.

The chain combines TRBV18 with TRBJ2-7, with a possible D match to TRBD1 (6 bases). Trimming shortened V by 3 bases and J by 6 bases, and 15 bases separated the two germline ends. Germline V gives CDR1 KGHSH, CDR2 LQKENI. The CDR3 runs 14 residues. The CDR3 bases are TGTGCCAGCTCACCGGGCCATACAGGGTCCGAGCAGTACTTC. Its protein product is CASSPGHTGSEQYF. Supplemented by reference TRBV18 and TRBJ2-7, the full variable domain reads NAGVMQNPRHLVRRRGQEARLRCSPMKGHSHVYWYRQLPEEGLKFMVYLQKENIIDESGMPKERFSAEFPKEGPSILRIQQVVRGDSAAYFCASSPGHTGSEQYFGPGTRLTVT.

The chain has TRBV29-1 and TRBJ2-7; D perhaps matches TRBD2 (7 bases). Trimming took off 6 bases at V and 5 bases at J, with 14 bases between the two ends. The length of the CDR3 is 12 residues. CDR1 is SQVTM and CDR2 is ANQGSEA in the germline V gene. CDR3: CSVGRGGNEQYF. As DNA, the CDR3 is TGCAGCGTAGGTAGGGGGGGGAACGAGCAGTACTTC.

V usage is TRBV28 and J usage is TRBJ1-1; D might be TRBD1 (6 bases). Trimming removed 10 bases from V and 1 base from J, with 10 bases in between. CDR1 and CDR2 from the germline V gene are MDHEN and SYDVKM. The CDR3 spans 12 residues. The CDR3 coding sequence is TGTGCCATCGAACAGGGGAACACTGAAGCTTTCTTT. Protein product: CAIEQGNTEAFF.

The CDR3 here is CASSLFGTGAQETQYF. CDR3 bases: TGTGCCAGCAGTTTGTTCGGGACAGGGGCACAAGAGACCCAGTACTTC. V gene TRBV28 combines with J gene TRBJ2-5; 10 bases map to TRBD1. Looked up from germline, CDR1 is MDHEN and CDR2 is SYDVKM. There are 16 residues in the CDR3. The trim removed 3 bases at V and 2 bases at J, leaving 6 bases unmatched.